This T cell receptor (beta chain) derives from a study of shared clonotypes between healthy human individuals (TCRdb year 2020). Looking at the study overall: The cohort comprised two women and a few men aged 18 to 49 years. Per donor, three plates each were used for CD4 naive and CD4 memory, two for CD8 naive, and one for CD8 memory. The study deeply sequenced blood TCR repertoires of 5 or 6 healthy adults to estimate repertoire size and the extent of clonotype sharing between individuals. To increase sequencing depth and limit assay-specific biases, different laboratories used diverse techniques to prepare libraries and sequence TCR repertoires. Leukapheresis yielded between about 0.9 and 9 billion PBMCs per donor.

CD8 naive samples were obtained by positive selection for CCR7 among CD45RO-negative cells, yielding a CD45RA+CCR7+ population from which TemRA cells were excluded. Healthy HIV-negative adults with no recently reported acute infections or vaccinations were included as donors. Only Caucasian adults living in Nashville, Tennessee, USA were represented among the donors. Blood was collected by leukapheresis, and PBMCs were isolated by Ficoll-Histopaque density gradient centrifugation and then cryopreserved in liquid nitrogen vapor phase. Analytical flow cytometry was used to check the purity and quantity of each magnetically sorted T cell population. Genomic DNA was isolated from each sorted fraction and quantified by UV absorbance on a Nanodrop 2000c. Using the deep immunoSEQ assay, multiplex PCR amplified TCR CDR3 regions from genomic DNA. Extracted genomic DNA from each cell subset was distributed evenly across all wells of several immunoSEQ 96-well plates, and each plate was treated as a replicate. For sorted subsets, each replicate PCR was loaded with 200 to 250 ng genomic DNA, equivalent to about 30,000 T cell genomes. Purified libraries were measured with a Qubit 3.0 fluorometer, size-checked on a Bioanalyzer 2100, and measured again with the KAPA Library Quantification kit. Every immunoSEQ 96-well plate was sequenced on a separate single-read 150-cycle Illumina NextSeq 550 flow cell. The original pipeline was this. Because the immunoSEQ output held only junctional sequences and lacked quality scores, the filtering could not match the filtering applied to full-length reads. Sequences were annotated with PyIR, a Python wrapper for IgBLAST v1.9, and V/J genes and CDR3 were assigned using IMGT germline references. Any read was removed if the V/J assignment was weak (E-value above 1e-6), the CDR3 was missing, or the read contained stop codons, out-of-frame junctions, or ambiguous translated residues. V3J clonotypes were defined as sequences sharing the same inferred V gene, J gene, and CDR3 amino acid sequence. The percentage overlap between two repertoires was calculated by dividing the number of shared unique clonotypes by the size of the smaller repertoire. Three approaches were used to assess repertoire richness: RTK rarefaction, the Chao1 estimator, and Recon v2.1 estimates of unobserved clonotypes. OLGA was used to compute generation probabilities for all TCRbeta clonotypes that the gDNA method yielded from several donors. TCRdb re-hosts the immuneACCESS table, in-frame sequences only. Its copies lack some clones; in the studies checked, an unresolved V gene accounts for under half of them, and the cause for the rest is not known. V, J and clone size are those of that table, while D and trimming were read from the DNA. The sample includes around 560,000 clones, with approximately 95% observed a single time. The top ten clonotypes cover 0.11% of the sample.

The CDR3, cysteine through phenylalanine, is 10 amino acids long. Of all the DNA, just the CDR3 is kept, 30 bases in frame from base 1. According to the germline V gene (reference sequence), CDR1 reads DFQATT and CDR2 reads SNEGSKA. This clone has only one observation. No antigen is known for it. Within one base of it there is no much larger clone, and no base qualities were kept. Study-wide findings and limitations: Sampling was restricted to blood, and TCR repertoires in tissue are likely to differ from TCR repertoires in blood. Based on pairwise subsampling, the degree of clonotype sharing among donors was expected to be affected by sequencing depth. Compared with non-shared clonotypes, clonotypes shared by all four sorted-subset donors had higher generation probabilities. Across a few donors, approximately 4.6% of naive CD4, around 3.3% of naive CD8, 2% to 2.5% of memory CD4, and around 0.4% of memory CD8 clonotypes were shared. Because the study included a small number of donors, the genetic and exposure-history diversity represented was limited. Larger estimated clonotype richness was generally found for naive subsets than for memory subsets. Rarefaction of sorted-subset datasets indicated incomplete sequencing despite the large sequencing depth.

The specimen sequenced was naive CD8+ T cells sorted from blood. The sample's cell subset or site label, in plain terms: CD45RA+CCR7+. The clonotype was recovered from a woman aged 30 to 39 in good health. Recombination connected TRBV20-1 to TRBJ1-1; 9 bases in the middle match TRBD1. DNA sequence: TGCAGCCTACAGGGGGCCGAAGCTTTCTTT. Protein translation: CSLQGAEAFF.